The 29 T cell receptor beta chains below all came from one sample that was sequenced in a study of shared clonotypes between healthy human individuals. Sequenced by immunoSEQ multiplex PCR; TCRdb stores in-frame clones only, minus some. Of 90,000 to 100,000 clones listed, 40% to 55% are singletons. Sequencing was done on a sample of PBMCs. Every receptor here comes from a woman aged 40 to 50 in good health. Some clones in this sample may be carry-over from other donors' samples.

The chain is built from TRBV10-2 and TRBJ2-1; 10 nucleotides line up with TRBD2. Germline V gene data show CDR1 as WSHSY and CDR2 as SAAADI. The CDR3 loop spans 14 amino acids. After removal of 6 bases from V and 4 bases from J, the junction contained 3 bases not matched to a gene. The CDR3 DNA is TGCGCCAGCAGGCTTAGCGGGGGGTACAATGAGCAGTTCTTC. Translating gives CASRLSGGYNEQFF.

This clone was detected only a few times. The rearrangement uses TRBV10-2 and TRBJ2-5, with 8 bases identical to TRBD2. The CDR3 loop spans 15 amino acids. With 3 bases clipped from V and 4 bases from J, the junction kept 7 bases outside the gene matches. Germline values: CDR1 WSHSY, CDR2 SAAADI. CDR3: CASSDGRALGETQYF. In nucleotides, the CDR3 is TGCGCCAGCAGTGACGGGAGGGCCTTGGGAGAGACCCAGTACTTC.

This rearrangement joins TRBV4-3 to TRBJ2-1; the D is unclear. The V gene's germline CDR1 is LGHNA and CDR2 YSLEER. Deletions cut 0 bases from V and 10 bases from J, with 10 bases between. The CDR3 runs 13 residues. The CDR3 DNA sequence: TGCGCCAGCAGCCAAGAAGGCGTCACGGAGCAGTTCTTC. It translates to CASSQEGVTEQFF.

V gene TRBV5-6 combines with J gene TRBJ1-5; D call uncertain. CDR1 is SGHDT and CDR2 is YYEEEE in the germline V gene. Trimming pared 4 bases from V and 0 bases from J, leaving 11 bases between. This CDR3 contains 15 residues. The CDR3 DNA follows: TGTGCCAGCAGCCGAGGACTGGATAGCAATCAGCCCCAGCATTTT. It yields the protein CASSRGLDSNQPQHF.

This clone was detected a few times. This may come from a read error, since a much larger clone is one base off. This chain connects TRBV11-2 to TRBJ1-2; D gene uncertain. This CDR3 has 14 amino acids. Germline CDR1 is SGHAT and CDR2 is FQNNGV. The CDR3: CVSSFSSSNYGYTF. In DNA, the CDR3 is TGTGTCAGCAGCTTTTCTTCCTCTAACTATGGCTACACCTTC.

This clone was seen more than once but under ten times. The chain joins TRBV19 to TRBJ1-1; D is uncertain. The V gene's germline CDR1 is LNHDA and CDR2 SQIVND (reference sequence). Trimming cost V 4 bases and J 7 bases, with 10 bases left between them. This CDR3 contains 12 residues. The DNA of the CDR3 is TGTGCCAGTAGTACACTTCAAGGTGAAGCTTTCTTT. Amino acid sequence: CASSTLQGEAFF.

CDR3 coding DNA: TGTGCCTGGAGTGTTAGCGGCGACCAGCCCCAGCATTTT. Translated: CAWSVSGDQPQHF. This chain joins TRBV30 and TRBJ1-5; no firm D call. The V end was cut by 0 bases, the J end by 7 bases, with 10 bases between. The CDR3 contains 13 residues. Per germline, CDR1 GTSNPN and CDR2 SVGIG (reference sequence).

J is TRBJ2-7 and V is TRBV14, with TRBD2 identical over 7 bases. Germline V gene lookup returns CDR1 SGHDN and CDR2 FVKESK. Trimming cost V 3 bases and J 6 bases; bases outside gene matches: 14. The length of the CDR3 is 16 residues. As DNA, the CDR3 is TGTGCCAGCAGCCATATGGGGGGGGACCCTCGAGGCGAGCAGTACTTC. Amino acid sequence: CASSHMGGDPRGEQYF.

CDR3 sequence (DNA): TGTGCCAGCCACCGCGAGGGACAGCAGTTCTTC. Protein sequence: CASHREGQQFF. This chain uses TRBV5-6 with TRBJ2-1; D assignment may be TRBD1 or TRBD2 (5 bases each). This CDR3 is built from 11 residues. CDR1 SGHDT and CDR2 YYEEEE come from the germline V gene. V was cut by 7 bases and J by 11 bases, with 13 bases left in between.

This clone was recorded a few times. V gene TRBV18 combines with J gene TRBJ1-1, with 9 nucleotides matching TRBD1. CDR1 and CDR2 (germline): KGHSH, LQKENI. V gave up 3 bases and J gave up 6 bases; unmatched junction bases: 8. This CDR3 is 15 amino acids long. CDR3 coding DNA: TGTGCCAGCTCACCTGGACAGGGGACGATGTCTGAAGCTTTCTTT. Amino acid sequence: CASSPGQGTMSEAFF.

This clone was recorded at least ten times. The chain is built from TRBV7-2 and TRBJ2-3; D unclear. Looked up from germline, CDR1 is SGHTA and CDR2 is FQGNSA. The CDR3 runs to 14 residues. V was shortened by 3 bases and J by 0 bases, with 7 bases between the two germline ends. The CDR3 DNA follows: TGTGCCAGCAGCTTCGGGTCTAGCACAGATACGCAGTATTTT. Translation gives CASSFGSSTDTQYF.

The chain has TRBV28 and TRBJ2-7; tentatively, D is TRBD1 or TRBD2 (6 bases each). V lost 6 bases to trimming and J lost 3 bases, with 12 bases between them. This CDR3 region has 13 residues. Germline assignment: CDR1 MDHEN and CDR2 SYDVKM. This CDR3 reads CASSRGQVYEQYF. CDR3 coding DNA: TGTGCCAGCAGCCGGGGGCAGGTCTACGAGCAGTACTTC. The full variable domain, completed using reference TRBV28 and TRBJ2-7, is DVKVTQSSRYLVKRTGEKVFLECVQDMDHENMFWYRQDPGLGLRLIYFSYDVKMKEKGDIPEGYSVSREKKERFSLILESASTNQTSMYLCASSRGQVYEQYFGPGTRLTVT.

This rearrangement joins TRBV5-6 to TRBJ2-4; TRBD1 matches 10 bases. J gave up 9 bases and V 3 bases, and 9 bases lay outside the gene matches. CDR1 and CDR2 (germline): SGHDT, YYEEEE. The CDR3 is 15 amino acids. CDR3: CASSSNGQGVSIQYF. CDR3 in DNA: TGTGCCAGCAGCTCTAATGGACAGGGGGTGAGCATTCAGTACTTC.

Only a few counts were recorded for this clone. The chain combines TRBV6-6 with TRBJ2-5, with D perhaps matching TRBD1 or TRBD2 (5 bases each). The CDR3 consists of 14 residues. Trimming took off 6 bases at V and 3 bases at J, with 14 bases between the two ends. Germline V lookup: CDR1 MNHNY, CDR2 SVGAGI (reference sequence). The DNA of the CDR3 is TGTGCCAGCAGCCCAAGTGAGGGGAAAGAGACCCAGTACTTC. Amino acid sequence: CASSPSEGKETQYF.

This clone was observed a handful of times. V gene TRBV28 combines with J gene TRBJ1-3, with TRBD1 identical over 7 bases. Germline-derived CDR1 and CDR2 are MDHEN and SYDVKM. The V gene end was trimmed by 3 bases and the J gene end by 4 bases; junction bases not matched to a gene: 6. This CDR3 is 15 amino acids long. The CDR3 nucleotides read TGTGCCAGCAGTTTCATGACAGGGTCAGGAAACACCATATATTTT. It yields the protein CASSFMTGSGNTIYF.

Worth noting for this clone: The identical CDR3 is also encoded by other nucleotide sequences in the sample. The CDR3 DNA reads as TGCAGCGTTGTAGGACTAGCGGGAGTCAATGAGCAGTTCTTC. Its translation is CSVVGLAGVNEQFF. This chain uses TRBV29-1 with TRBJ2-1; the match to TRBD2 covers 13 bases. Germline CDR1 reads SQVTM; CDR2 reads ANQGSEA. This CDR3 spans 14 amino acids. The junction had 3 bases not matched to a gene; V was cut back by 4 bases and J by 6 bases.

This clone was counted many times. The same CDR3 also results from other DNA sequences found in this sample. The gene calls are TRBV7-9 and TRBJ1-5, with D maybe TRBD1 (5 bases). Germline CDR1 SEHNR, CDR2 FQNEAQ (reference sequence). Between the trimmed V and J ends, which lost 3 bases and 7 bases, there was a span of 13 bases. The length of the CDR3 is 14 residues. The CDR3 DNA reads TGTGCCAGCAGCTTGGAGGGGTTGGCACAGCCCCAGCATTTT. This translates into CASSLEGLAQPQHF.

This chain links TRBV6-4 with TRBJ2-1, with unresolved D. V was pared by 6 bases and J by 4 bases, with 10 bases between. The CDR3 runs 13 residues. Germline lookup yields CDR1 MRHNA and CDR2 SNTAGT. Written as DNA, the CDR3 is TGTGCCAGCAGCCTTGACCGGTACAATGAGCAGTTCTTC. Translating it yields CASSLDRYNEQFF.

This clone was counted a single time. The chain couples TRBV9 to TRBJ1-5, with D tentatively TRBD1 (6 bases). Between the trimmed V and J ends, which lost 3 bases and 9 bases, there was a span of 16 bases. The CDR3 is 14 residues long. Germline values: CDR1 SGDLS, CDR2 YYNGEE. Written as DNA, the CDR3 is TGTGCCAGCAGCGCCTACAGGGCCCAAGGGCCCCAGCATTTT. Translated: CASSAYRAQGPQHF.

The CDR3 bases are TGTGCCAGCAGCTTAGAGACCGGGGCCAACGTCCTGACTTTC. Amino acid sequence: CASSLETGANVLTF. This sequence joins TRBV7-8 and TRBJ2-6; the D is unclear. The germline CDR1 and CDR2 sequences are SGHVS and FQNEAQ. This CDR3 has 14 residues. The V end lost 1 base, the J end lost 4 bases, and 5 bases lay between the germline ends.

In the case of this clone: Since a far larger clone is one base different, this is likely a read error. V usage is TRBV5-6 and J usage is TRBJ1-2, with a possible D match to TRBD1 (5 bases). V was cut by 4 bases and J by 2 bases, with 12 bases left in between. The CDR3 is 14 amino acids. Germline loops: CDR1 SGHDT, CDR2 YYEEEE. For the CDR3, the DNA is TGTGCCAGCAGCCGCGGCAGGGAGAACTATGGCTACACCTTC. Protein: CASSRGRENYGYTF.

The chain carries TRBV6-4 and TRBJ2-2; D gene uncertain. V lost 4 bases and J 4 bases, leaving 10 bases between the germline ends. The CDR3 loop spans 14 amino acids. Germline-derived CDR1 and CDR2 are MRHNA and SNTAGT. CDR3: CASSGGSSTGELFF. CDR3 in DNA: TGTGCCAGCAGTGGTGGTAGTAGCACCGGGGAGCTGTTTTTT.

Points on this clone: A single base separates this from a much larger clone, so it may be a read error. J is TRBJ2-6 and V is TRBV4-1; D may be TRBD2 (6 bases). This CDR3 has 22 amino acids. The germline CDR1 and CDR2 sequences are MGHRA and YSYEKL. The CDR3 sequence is CASNQDPAAGLTGYSGANVLTF. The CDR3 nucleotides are TGCGCCAGCAACCAAGATCCGGCGGCGGGGCTGACGGGGTACTCTGGGGCCAACGTCCTGACTTTC.

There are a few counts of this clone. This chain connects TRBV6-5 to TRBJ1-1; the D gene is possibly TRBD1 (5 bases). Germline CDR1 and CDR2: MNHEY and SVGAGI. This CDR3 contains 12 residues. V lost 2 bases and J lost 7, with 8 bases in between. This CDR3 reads CASSYPGGEAFF. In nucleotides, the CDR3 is TGTGCCAGCAGTTACCCCGGGGGTGAAGCTTTCTTT.

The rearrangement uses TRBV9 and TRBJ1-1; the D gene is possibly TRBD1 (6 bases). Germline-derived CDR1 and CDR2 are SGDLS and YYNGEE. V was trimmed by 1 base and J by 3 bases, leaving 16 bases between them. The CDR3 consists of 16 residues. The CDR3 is CASSVTQGPRDTEAFF. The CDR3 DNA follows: TGTGCCAGCAGCGTAACTCAGGGGCCGAGGGACACTGAAGCTTTCTTT.

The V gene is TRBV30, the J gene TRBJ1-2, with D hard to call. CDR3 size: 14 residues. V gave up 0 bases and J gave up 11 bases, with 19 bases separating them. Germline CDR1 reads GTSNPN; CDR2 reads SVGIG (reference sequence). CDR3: CAWSVSGVLHTYTF. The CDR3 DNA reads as TGTGCCTGGAGTGTGTCAGGCGTTCTCCATACGTACACCTTC.

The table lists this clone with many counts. The CDR3 DNA follows: TGCGCCAGCAGCCGGCCGGGACTAGCGGACTACGAGCAGTACTTC. Translating gives CASSRPGLADYEQYF. The chain is built from TRBV4-1 and TRBJ2-7; 11 nucleotides match TRBD2. CDR3 length: 15 residues. V shed 4 bases, J shed 3 bases, and the junction held 5 bases outside the gene matches. Germline V lookup: CDR1 MGHRA, CDR2 YSYEKL.

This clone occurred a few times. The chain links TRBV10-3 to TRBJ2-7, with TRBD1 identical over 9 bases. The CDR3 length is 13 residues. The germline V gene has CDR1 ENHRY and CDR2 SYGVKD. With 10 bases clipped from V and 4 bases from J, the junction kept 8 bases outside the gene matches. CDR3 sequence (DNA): TGTGCCACCCGGGACAGGGAGGAATACGAGCAGTACTTC. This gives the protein CATRDREEYEQYF.

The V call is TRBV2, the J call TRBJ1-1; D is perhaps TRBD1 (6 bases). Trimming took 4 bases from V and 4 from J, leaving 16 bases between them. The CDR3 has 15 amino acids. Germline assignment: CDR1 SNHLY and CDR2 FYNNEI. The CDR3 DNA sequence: TGTGCCAGCAGTGTTACGGTTGGGGGCGGCACTGAAGCTTTCTTT. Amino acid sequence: CASSVTVGGGTEAFF.